This TCR beta chain is from a study of CD8 T cells in ankylosing spondylitis. Study results and limitations: Seemingly distinctive of ankylosing spondylitis blood was a TCR beta motif formed by eight highly homologous variants. Reportedly, significant enrichment of disease-linked clones occurred in matched ankylosing spondylitis synovial fluid.

TCRdb re-analysed the 5' RACE reads in MiXCR, keeping a single row per CDR3 protein. The data hold under 450,000 distinct CDR3 sequences, with 15% to 20% observed a single time. This clonotype was seen a few times. Antigen specificity is unknown. Between the trimmed V and J ends, which lost 6 bases and 1 base, there was a span of 16 bases. Looked up from germline, CDR1 is MNHNS and CDR2 is SASEGT. There are 16 residues in the CDR3. V and J are TRBV6-1 and TRBJ1-5; a weak D match, TRBD1 (5 bases). This sequence was found in a male donor with ankylosing spondylitis. The sample was blood, either unsorted or a sorted T cell fraction (not recorded which). CDR3 nucleotide sequence: TGTGCCAGCAGCCCCTGGAGTGGGGGAAGCAATCAGCCCCAGCATTTT. Protein sequence: CASSPWSGGSNQPQHF.